What follows are 6 T cell receptor beta chains derived from one specimen sequenced in a study of cytomegalovirus exposure and HLA in healthy donors. PCR involved 60 Vbeta and 13 Jbeta primers. Some clones are missing from TCRdb's copy, which holds only in-frame ones; the method was immunoSEQ multiplex PCR. In the table there are 200,000 to 250,000 clones, 65% to 80% of which are singletons. Specimen: PBMCs. The receptors shown here come from a man aged 40-49 years in good health and CMV-seronegative.

This clone was seen just once. The chain recombines TRBV5-1 with TRBJ2-7; 10 bases fit TRBD1. CDR3 size: 14 residues. CDR1 and CDR2 (germline): SGHRS, YFSETQ. V was clipped by 4 bases and J by 3 bases; unmatched bases: 4. For the CDR3, the DNA is TGCGCCAGCAGCCGAGGGACAGGGGACTACGAGCAGTACTTC. It is translated as CASSRGTGDYEQYF.

Regarding this clone: The junction departs from the called germline gene at one end, perhaps through a read error. The V gene is TRBV6-5, the J gene TRBJ2-5; TRBD1 is a possible D gene (7 bases). CDR1 is MNHEY, CDR2 SVGAGI, per germline. The length of the CDR3 is 14 residues. The CDR3 DNA reads as TGTGCCAGCTCGACAGGGAGGTTTCGAGAGGCCCAGTACTTC. The encoded protein is CASSTGRFREAQYF.

This clone occurred a few times. V gene TRBV4-1 combines with J gene TRBJ2-3, with D possibly being TRBD2 (6 bases). This CDR3 is 12 amino acids long. Per germline, CDR1 MGHRA and CDR2 YSYEKL. Trimming removed 6 bases from V and 5 bases from J, with 9 bases in between. CDR3 DNA: TGCGCCAGCAGAGGGGAGGTAGATACGCAGTATTTT. This encodes CASRGEVDTQYF.

This clone was observed a few times. The chain combines TRBV28 with TRBJ2-7; TRBD1 matches 9 bases. The V gene's germline CDR1 is MDHEN and CDR2 SYDVKM. Trimming at V came to 5 bases and at J to 2 bases, leaving 4 bases not matched to a gene. The CDR3 spans 14 residues. CDR3 sequence: CASSPGTGPYEQYF. CDR3 nucleotide sequence: TGTGCCAGCAGTCCTGGGACAGGGCCCTACGAGCAGTACTTC.

Turning to this clone: Different DNA sequences within this sample yield the same CDR3. The genes are TRBV5-1 and TRBJ1-3; D is possibly TRBD1 (6 bases). The length of the CDR3 is 14 residues. Deletions cut 0 bases from V and 2 bases from J, with 6 bases between. The V gene's germline CDR1 is SGHRS and CDR2 YFSETQ. For the CDR3, the DNA is TGCGCCAGCAGCTTGGCAGGGGCTGGAAACACCATATATTTT. It translates to CASSLAGAGNTIYF.

CDR3 loop: CASSEGGNWAGNTIYF. The CDR3 region has the DNA TGTGCCAGCAGTGAGGGGGGGAATTGGGCTGGAAACACCATATATTTT. The V call is TRBV2, the J call TRBJ1-3; D may be TRBD1 (5 bases). Trimming left V 3 bases short and J 2 bases short, with 14 bases between. The V gene's germline CDR1 is SNHLY and CDR2 FYNNEI. The CDR3 sequence is 16 residues long.